This T cell receptor beta chain originates from a study of OX40 agonist ivuxolimab in advanced cancers. Study-wide points: Some nonresponders also had low normalized T-cell clonal expansion.

The CDR3 length is 13 residues. The germline gives CDR1 LNHNV, CDR2 YYDKDF (reference sequence). Deletions cut 3 bases from V and 10 bases from J, with 13 bases between. This clone showed up just once. No antigen is known for it. The assay was immunoSEQ multiplex PCR, and TCRdb's table has in-frame clones only and misses some. The sample lists 100,000 to 120,000 clones; roughly 90% were seen once. Drawing of blood for sampling happened at baseline, at cycle 4 day 1, and at cycle 7 day 1. The chain recombines TRBV15 with TRBJ2-1, with D unclear. Specimen: CD4+ or CD8+ T cells sorted from blood, collected in a trial of the OX40 agonist ivuxolimab. This receptor was obtained from an adult with an advanced solid tumor such as melanoma, head and neck, liver or kidney cancer. CDR3 residues: CATSSRRLGEQFF. In DNA form, the CDR3 reads TGTGCCACCAGCAGCCGGAGACTGGGGGAGCAGTTCTTC.